Listed below are T cell receptor delta chains from one sample, sequenced in a study of Vδ1+ human thymocytes. TCRdb re-analyzed the multiplex PCR reads via CATT. The sample holds some 73,000 delta-chain clones; 30% to 40% are singletons and the top ten take roughly 0.25%. The material sequenced was Vdelta1+ gamma-delta thymocytes from the thymus. The receptors originated from a boy younger than two who had congenital heart surgery. CDR3s include the opening cysteine and the closing phenylalanine or tryptophan. Each record gives: J gene, V gene, D gene, clone size, CDR3 DNA, CDR3 protein. D genes are given only for firm matches. Clone size is stated in some rows and not others, as once, few, many or a class when expanded.

>TRDJ1|TRDV1|TRDD3|-
TGTGCTCTTGGGGCTCCCCATTACTGGGGGACGTACACCGATAAACTCATCTTT
CALGAPHYWGTYTDKLIF
>TRDJ1|TRDV1|TRDD3|few
TGTGCTCTTGGGGAATCTCCCTCTGGACTGGGGGATACTCGACCTATCACCGATAAACTCATCTTT
CALGESPSGLGDTRPITDKLIF
>TRDJ1|TRDV1|-|few
TGTGCTCTTGGGGAACGCGGTAAACTCATCTTT
CALGERGKLIF
>TRDJ1|TRDV1|TRDD3|-
TGTGCTCTTGGGGAACGCCTTCCCTCCAAGTTACTGGGGGATACCGACACCGATAAACTCATCTTT
CALGERLPSKLLGDTDTDKLIF
>TRDJ1|TRDV1|-|few
TGTGCTCTTGGGGAGCCTCTTCCAAAGTACACCGATAAACTCATCTTT
CALGEPLPKYTDKLIF
>TRDJ1|TRDV1|-|-
TGTGCTCTTGGGGAACCTGTCTCGGGCCCCCGTTTTACCGATAAACTCATCTTT
CALGEPVSGPRFTDKLIF
>TRDJ1|TRDV2|TRDD3|-
TGTGCCTGTGACACCGGGCTAAGCCCTGGGGGATTAACAGCCGGTAAACTCATCTTT
CACDTGLSPGGLTAGKLIF
>TRDJ1|TRDV1|-|-
TGTGCTCTTGGGGAACGTGGACTGTGTCCTACGTGGGGGAACACCGATAAACTCATCTTT
CALGERGLCPTWGNTDKLIF
>TRDJ1|TRDV1|TRDD3|-
TGTGCTCTTGGGGAACTGGTGCCCTCCAAGCGTACTGGGGGATACCTTTACACCGATAAACTCATCTTT
CALGELVPSKRTGGYLYTDKLIF
>TRDJ1|TRDV1|-|-
TGTGCCCTTGCTGAGCCCTGGCTCGATATGCCCGATAAACTCATCTTT
CALAEPWLDMPDKLIF
>TRDJ1|TRDV1|TRDD3|-
TGTGCTCTTGGGGAACCGTTACTGGGGATGTACACCGATAAACTCATCTTT
CALGEPLLGMYTDKLIF
>TRDJ1|TRDV1|-|-
TGTGCTCTTGGGGAACACATTGCCGGTTCCCAGGATAAACTCATCTTT
CALGEHIAGSQDKLIF
>TRDJ1|TRDV1|-|-
TGTGCTCTTGGGTCCCCTCAGCAGGGGTCCCCTTACACCGATAAACTCATCTTT
CALGSPQQGSPYTDKLIF
>TRDJ1|TRDV1|TRDD3|-
TGTGCTCTTGGGGAGGCCCTAACTGGGGGATACGCGAAGGTTAAACTCATCTTT
CALGEALTGGYAKVKLIF
>TRDJ1|TRDV2|TRDD3|many
TGTGCCTGTGACACCCTAATTACTGGGGGATACGGGACCGATAAACTCATCTTT
CACDTLITGGYGTDKLIF
>TRDJ1|TRDV1|TRDD3|few
TGTGCTCTTGGGGAACCGTCACCCAAGGGATACTGGGGGATGTACACCGATAAACTCATCTTT
CALGEPSPKGYWGMYTDKLIF
>TRDJ1|TRDV2|TRDD3|-
TGTGCCTGTGACACCGAAAGTAGCTGGGGGATACCCCCGTACACCGATAAACTCATCTTT
CACDTESSWGIPPYTDKLIF
>TRDJ1|TRDV1|-|few
TGTGCTCTTGGGACTTTCGGGGACCGGACCGATAAACTCATCTTT
CALGTFGDRTDKLIF
>TRDJ1|TRDV1|-|-
TGTGCTCTTGGGGAACGGTCGGGCTGTACTGTCTACACCGATAAACTCATCTTT
CALGERSGCTVYTDKLIF
>TRDJ1|TRDV1|TRDD3|-
TGTGCTCTTGGGAAATACTCCCCGGGGATACGACCTTACACCGATAAACTCATCTTT
CALGKYSPGIRPYTDKLIF
>TRDJ1|TRDV1|TRDD3|few
TGTGCTCTTGGGGAAAAGGGGATTCCACACCCCGTACTGGGGGATCCCACAAATAAACTCATCTTT
CALGEKGIPHPVLGDPTNKLIF
>TRDJ1|TRDV1|-|few
TGTGCTCTTGGTTCCCCACGCCTTCCGCGGGTCGATAAACTCATCTTT
CALGSPRLPRVDKLIF
>TRDJ1|TRDV1|-|once
TGTGCTCTTGGGGAACTCGCACTACCGGGGGGCCCGGGGGATAAACTCATCTTT
CALGELALPGGPGDKLIF
>TRDJ1|TRDV1|-|-
TGTGCTCTTTGCGCTCGGGATATTGATGGACTCATCTTT
CALCARDIDGLIF
>TRDJ1|TRDV1|TRDD3|-
TGTGCTCTTGGGGAACTTTCCTTTGCCGACTGGGGGATTAGGGACACCGATAAACTCATCTTT
CALGELSFADWGIRDTDKLIF
>TRDJ1|TRDV1|TRDD2|few
TGTGCTCTTGGGGAACCATCTTCCTACGTCCTACCGACCGATAAACTCATCTTT
CALGEPSSYVLPTDKLIF
>TRDJ1|TRDV1|TRDD3|few
TGTGCTCTTGGGGAATCCCCGGCGCCTTCGCAGTTTATACTGGGGGATTTCCCCCACACCGATAAACTCATCTTT
CALGESPAPSQFILGDFPHTDKLIF
>TRDJ1|TRDV1|-|-
TGTGCTCTTGGGGTTTCCAGGCCCGATAAACTCATCTTT
CALGVSRPDKLIF
>TRDJ3|TRDV2|TRDD3|-
TGTGCCTGTGACACCGGAGTTGGGGGATACCTGCCTAGCTCCTGGGACACCCGACAGATGTTTTTC
CACDTGVGGYLPSSWDTRQMFF
>TRDJ1|TRDV1|-|few
TGTGCTCTTGGGGACACAGTCCCGGCCGGGGGCCAATTATTCGTCTGGGGACCAAACACCGATAAACTCATCTTT
CALGDTVPAGGQLFVWGPNTDKLIF
>TRDJ1|TRDV2|TRDD3|few
TGTGCCTGTGATTCACACTGGGGGATAACCGATAAACTCATCTTT
CACDSHWGITDKLIF
>TRDJ1|TRDV1|TRDD3|-
TGTGCTCTTGGGGAACTCTCCGTACTGGGGGATATTGGTGGCCTGGTGTTGAGGACCGATAAACTCATCTTT
CALGELSVLGDIGGLVLRTDKLIF
>TRDJ1|TRDV1|TRDD3|-
TGTGCTCTTGGGAATCCCACCTCTCCTGGGGATACTGGCGATAAACTCATCTTT
CALGNPTSPGDTGDKLIF
>TRDJ1|TRDV1|-|few
TGTGCTTTAACTAAAGGTTCCTACTCGATTGGGGGATGGCGGTACACCGATAAACTCATCTTT
CALTKGSYSIGGWRYTDKLIF
>TRDJ1|TRDV1|TRDD3|-
TGTGCTCTTGGGGAATTGCTGGCTGGGGGATACGCCCCGTACACCGATAAACTCATCTTT
CALGELLAGGYAPYTDKLIF